One sample yielded the 19 T cell receptor beta chains listed below, sequenced in a study of T cells expressing NK-cell markers. From the 5' RACE reads, TCRdb lists one entry per CDR3 protein and no DNA. This sample contains 500,000 to 600,000 distinct CDR3 sequences. The specimen was blood T cells: a sorted CD56 or NKG2C T cell subset, CD4+ or CD8+ T cells, or bulk PBMC T cells (not recorded which). These receptors were collected from a man younger than 35 in good health.

The gene calls are TRBV12-3 or TRBV12-4 and TRBJ1-2; without DNA, the TCRdb call of TRBD1 cannot be checked. This CDR3 comprises 14 residues. The CDR3 here is CASRLGDRAYGYTF.

This chain uses TRBV29-1 with TRBJ1-3; TCRdb gives TRBD1 as the D gene, but with no DNA this cannot be confirmed. CDR1 is SQVTM, CDR2 ANQGSEA, per germline. The CDR3 spans 14 residues. The CDR3 sequence: CSVEAGTGRNTIYF.

V usage is TRBV6-5 and J usage is TRBJ2-1; TCRdb's D call, TRBD2, is unchecked because there is no DNA. Germline assignment: CDR1 MNHEY and CDR2 SVGAGI. This CDR3 has 15 residues. The CDR3 region is CASSYSVTGGGEQFF.

The chain links TRBV7-9 to TRBJ2-1; TCRdb's D gene call, TRBD1, goes unchecked for lack of DNA. The CDR3 runs to 16 residues. Germline V CDR1 and CDR2: SEHNR, FQNEAQ (reference sequence). The CDR3 here is CASSLPSSPLYNEQFF.

The chain links TRBV28 to TRBJ2-7; TCRdb designates TRBD1, a call that cannot be tested without DNA. The CDR3 consists of 15 residues. Germline-derived CDR1 and CDR2 are MDHEN and SYDVKM. The CDR3 is CASSLTGTGSYEQYF.

The genes are TRBV12-3 or TRBV12-4 and TRBJ1-6; TCRdb's assignment of TRBD1 cannot be checked, as there is no DNA. The CDR3 extends over 14 amino acids. CDR3 protein: CASSLGGTGGPLHF.

V and J are TRBV7-2 and TRBJ1-5; as DNA is missing, the TRBD1 call by TCRdb cannot be tested. Germline CDR1 reads SGHTA; CDR2 reads FQGNSA. The CDR3 length is 15 residues. CDR3 loop: CASSLSRALNQPQHF.

This chain connects TRBV15 to TRBJ2-6; TCRdb picks TRBD1, but there is no DNA to check that call. Germline V gene lookup returns CDR1 LNHNV and CDR2 YYDKDF (reference sequence). The CDR3 runs to 18 residues. The CDR3 sequence: CATSWPGTTNSGANVLTF.

The chain carries TRBV5-1 and TRBJ2-2; TCRdb proposes TRBD2, but this gene call is untestable without DNA. CDR3 length equals 15 residues. Germline assignment: CDR1 SGHRS and CDR2 YFSETQ. The CDR3: CASTSGTSNTGELFF.

V is TRBV30 and J is TRBJ2-3; TCRdb's assignment of TRBD1 cannot be checked, as there is no DNA. The germline V gene encodes CDR1 GTSNPN and CDR2 SVGIG (reference sequence). The CDR3 is 16 residues long. CDR3 protein: CAWRNRQGASTDTQYF.

V gene TRBV12-3 or TRBV12-4 combines with J gene TRBJ2-1; TCRdb selects TRBD2, and the lack of DNA leaves this call unchecked. This CDR3 has 17 amino acids. CDR3 amino acids: CASSLGLGTSGRNEQFF.

The V call is TRBV5-1, the J call TRBJ2-1. Germline-derived CDR1 and CDR2 are SGHRS and YFSETQ. The CDR3 contains 15 residues. The CDR3 protein is CASTLDRSSYNEQFF.

The chain links TRBV10-3 to TRBJ2-1. There are 11 residues in the CDR3. Germline V gene lookup returns CDR1 ENHRY and CDR2 SYGVKD. CDR3 protein: CAIRRVDEQFF.

This chain connects TRBV6-5 to TRBJ2-5; TCRdb's D call, TRBD1, is unchecked because there is no DNA. The germline V gene has CDR1 MNHEY and CDR2 SVGAGI. CDR3 size: 14 residues. The CDR3 spells CASTQPGQQETQYF.

The rearrangement joins TRBV27 to TRBJ1-6; the D gene TCRdb calls, TRBD1, cannot be checked with no DNA. Germline assignment: CDR1 MNHEY and CDR2 SMNVEV (reference sequence). This CDR3 comprises 14 residues. Here the CDR3 reads CASSATGGRPPLHF.

V usage is TRBV5-1 and J usage is TRBJ2-2; TCRdb's D gene call, TRBD2, goes unchecked for lack of DNA. Per the germline V gene, CDR1 is SGHRS and CDR2 is YFSETQ. The CDR3 runs to 16 residues. The CDR3 sequence is CASSLSGAVNTGELFF.

The rearrangement uses TRBV5-8 and TRBJ1-2. Germline assignment: CDR1 SGHTS and CDR2 YDEGEE. This CDR3 contains 15 residues. CDR3 sequence reads: CASSSLGGGNYGYTF.

V and J are TRBV25-1 and TRBJ2-7. Per the germline V gene, CDR1 is MGHDK and CDR2 is SYGVNS. This CDR3 comprises 12 residues. CDR3 amino acids: CASSDFSYEQYF.

The genes are TRBV24-1 and TRBJ2-1. The CDR3 covers 13 residues. CDR1 KGHDR and CDR2 SFDVKD come from the germline V gene. The CDR3 sequence: CATSERRVHEQFF.